This TCR beta chain appears in the sequencing data of a study of T cell repertoires in cytomegalovirus infection. Overall study context: Newly reported HLA-C-restricted and thoroughly characterized HLA-B-restricted CMV epitopes were employed. Both CMV infection and a matching HLA type were indicated by public TCR beta signatures.

In TCRdb, the reads were re-called with MiXCR into one record per CDR3 protein. The sample lists 110,000 to 150,000 distinct CDR3 sequences; about 32% were seen once. For this clonotype: Its antigen remains unidentified.

V was shortened by 9 bases and J by 5 bases, with 10 bases between the two germline ends. Germline CDR1 LNHDA, CDR2 SQIVND (reference sequence). This CDR3 comprises 12 residues. The sequence was collected from a human donor in good health (CMV status not recorded). Some clones in this sample may be carry-over from other donors' samples. Sequencing was performed on CD8+ T cells from cultured PBMCs, taken from culture after CMV antigen stimulation. The gene calls are TRBV19 and TRBJ2-2; D possibly corresponds to TRBD2 (5 bases). The CDR3 is CASGTGTGELFF. CDR3 sequence (DNA): TGTGCCAGCGGTACGGGAACCGGGGAGCTGTTTTTT.